One T cell receptor (beta chain) is described in this entry. The sample is drawn from a study of blood T cell repertoires in COVID-19. Study-level information: The origin of the acute and convalescent COVID-19 samples was the United States, Italy and Spain. In each case, the material was cDNA or gDNA derived from T cells, B-cell-depleted T cells, or PBMCs.

Germline CDR1 reads MGHRA; CDR2 reads YSYEKL. The ends were cut back, 2 bases at V and 10 bases at J, with 9 bases in the middle. This CDR3 region has 12 residues. Per the study methods: Nucleated cell number was recorded as an estimate derived from reference gene primer amplification. Clones were sequenced by immunoSEQ multiplex PCR, and TCRdb holds only the in-frame ones, with some missing. V, J and clone size reflect that table, while D and trimming were determined from the DNA. This table has 200,000 to 250,000 clones, under 95% appearing once. This chain connects TRBV4-1 to TRBJ2-1; D not certain. Sequenced input: peripheral blood. The TCR originated in a man aged 30 to 39 with acute or convalescent COVID-19. The CDR3 region has the DNA TGCGCCAGCAGCCAAAACTTCCGGGAGCAGTTCTTC. Protein sequence: CASSQNFREQFF.